This entry lists 27 T cell receptor beta chains sequenced from one sample in a study of blood T cell repertoires in COVID-19. Clones were sequenced by immunoSEQ multiplex PCR, and TCRdb holds only the in-frame ones, with some missing. The table shows about 110,000 clones, with 75% to 95% occurring only once. What was sequenced was peripheral blood. These receptors all come from a woman under 40 with acute or convalescent COVID-19.

The V call is TRBV19, the J call TRBJ1-5; D ambiguous. Trimming left V 8 bases short and J 7 bases short, with 15 bases between. The CDR3 has 13 amino acids. CDR1 LNHDA and CDR2 SQIVND come from the germline V gene (reference sequence). The CDR3 DNA follows: TGTGCCAGTGATGCGAGTGTGCGGCAGCCCCAGCATTTT. This sequence encodes CASDASVRQPQHF.

The V call is TRBV9, the J call TRBJ1-6; weak D call: TRBD1 (6 bases). Per the germline V gene, CDR1 is SGDLS and CDR2 is YYNGEE. V dropped 0 bases and J dropped 2 bases, with 9 bases sitting between them. The CDR3 is 16 residues long. In nucleotides, the CDR3 is TGTGCCAGCAGCGTAGGGACAGCGCCCTATAATTCACCCCTCCACTTT. Its translation: CASSVGTAPYNSPLHF.

The rearrangement joins TRBV5-4 to TRBJ2-3, with 11 bases fitting TRBD2. V was pared by 3 bases and J by 2 bases, with 5 bases of the junction left unmatched. CDR1 SGHNT and CDR2 YYREEE come from the germline V gene (reference sequence). The CDR3 is made up of 16 amino acids. The CDR3 sequence: CASSSRTSGFTDTQYF. The CDR3 DNA follows: TGTGCCAGCAGCTCGCGGACTAGCGGGTTCACAGATACGCAGTATTTT.

The chain employs TRBV7-9 and TRBJ1-1; D call uncertain. Trimming pared 4 bases from V and 1 base from J, leaving 13 bases between. Germline V lookup: CDR1 SEHNR, CDR2 FQNEAQ (reference sequence). The CDR3 length is 15 residues. The CDR3 region is CASSSPVRGNTEAFF. The CDR3 DNA follows: TGTGCCAGCAGCTCCCCGGTCAGAGGGAACACTGAAGCTTTCTTT.

This clone was seen just once. The chain combines TRBV5-4 with TRBJ1-2; TRBD1 agrees at 7 bases. Germline CDR1 and CDR2: SGHNT and YYREEE (reference sequence). V was clipped by 4 bases and J by 4 bases; unmatched bases: 10. The CDR3 length is 15 residues. The CDR3 DNA sequence: TGTGCCAGCAGCGCAAAAATACAGGGGAGCTATGGCTACACCTTC. This encodes CASSAKIQGSYGYTF.

The chain links TRBV5-4 to TRBJ1-6; 9 positions match TRBD1. Trimming at V came to 4 bases and at J to 7 bases, leaving 6 bases not matched to a gene. Germline lookup yields CDR1 SGHNT and CDR2 YYREEE (reference sequence). CDR3 length: 15 residues. The CDR3: CASSQQQGANSPLHF. DNA for the CDR3: TGTGCCAGCAGCCAACAACAGGGGGCGAATTCACCCCTCCACTTT.

V gene TRBV18 combines with J gene TRBJ2-1; TRBD1 is a possible D gene (6 bases). This CDR3 region has 16 residues. In germline, CDR1 is KGHSH, CDR2 LQKENI. The V and J ends lost 0 bases and 9 bases respectively, with 18 bases between them. As DNA, the CDR3 is TGTGCCAGCTCACCACCGGTAGGACAGTTGCAGTCTGAGCAGTTCTTC. It specifies CASSPPVGQLQSEQFF. Filled out from reference TRBV18 and TRBJ2-1, the complete variable domain reads NAGVMQNPRHLVRRRGQEARLRCSPMKGHSHVYWYRQLPEEGLKFMVYLQKENIIDESGMPKERFSAEFPKEGPSILRIQQVVRGDSAAYFCASSPPVGQLQSEQFFGPGTRLTVL.

The chain uses TRBV11-3 and TRBJ2-7; a weak D match, TRBD2 (5 bases). Trimming left V 5 bases short and J 6 bases short, with 14 bases between. CDR1 is SGHNT, CDR2 YENEEA, per germline. CDR3 length: 13 amino acids. This chain's CDR3 is CASSPPGFPEQYF. The CDR3 DNA sequence: TGTGCCAGCAGCCCCCCGGGGTTTCCCGAGCAGTACTTC.

The chain uses TRBV2 and TRBJ2-7; 7 nucleotides line up with TRBD2. The CDR3 extends over 15 amino acids. V lost 3 bases and J lost 4; bases outside the gene matches: 9. In germline, CDR1 is SNHLY, CDR2 FYNNEI. CDR3 protein: CASSERSGGDYEQYF. The CDR3 DNA sequence: TGTGCCAGCAGTGAGAGGTCGGGGGGAGATTACGAGCAGTACTTC.

The chain recombines TRBV7-2 with TRBJ2-7; 11 positions agree with TRBD2. V lost 5 bases and J lost 0; bases outside the gene matches: 6. Germline-derived CDR1 and CDR2 are SGHTA and FQGNSA. The length of the CDR3 is 16 residues. In DNA form, the CDR3 reads TGTGCCAGCAGCCCCCGACTAGCGGGACCCTCCTACGAGCAGTACTTC. As protein: CASSPRLAGPSYEQYF.

The chain is built from TRBV7-6 and TRBJ2-1; TRBD2 is a possible D gene (6 bases). The CDR3 extends over 14 amino acids. Trimming cost V 4 bases and J 3 bases, with 10 bases left between them. Germline assignment: CDR1 SGHVS and CDR2 FNYEAQ. CDR3 DNA sequence: TGTGCCAGCAGCTCTCCGGGACTCTACAATGAGCAGTTCTTC. The encoded protein is CASSSPGLYNEQFF.

This chain joins TRBV29-1 and TRBJ2-7, with 10 bases fitting TRBD1. The V gene's germline CDR1 is SQVTM and CDR2 ANQGSEA. J was trimmed by 4 bases and V by 8 bases; bases with no gene match: 14. The CDR3 consists of 15 residues. The CDR3 is CSYSRDRGQWYEQYF. The CDR3 nucleotides are TGCAGCTATAGCCGGGACAGGGGACAGTGGTACGAGCAGTACTTC.

This chain connects TRBV7-9 to TRBJ1-1; the D gene is possibly TRBD1 (6 bases). Germline-derived CDR1 and CDR2 are SEHNR and FQNEAQ (reference sequence). The CDR3 totals 15 residues. V was pared by 5 bases and J by 5 bases, with 18 bases between. The CDR3 reads CASSHIRGSGTEAFF. CDR3 nucleotides: TGTGCCAGCAGCCATATTAGGGGGTCAGGGACTGAAGCTTTCTTT.

The rearrangement uses TRBV30 and TRBJ1-5; D is uncertain. V lost 3 bases and J lost 1, with 7 bases in between. Per the germline V gene, CDR1 is GTSNPN and CDR2 is SVGIG (reference sequence). The CDR3 length is 13 residues. CDR3 nucleotide sequence: TGTGCCTGGAGCGGGAAGAGCAATCAGCCCCAGCATTTT. As protein: CAWSGKSNQPQHF.

The chain couples TRBV10-2 to TRBJ2-7, with 10 bases fitting TRBD2. With V trimmed by 5 bases and J by 2 bases, 0 bases remained unmatched. The CDR3 has 13 amino acids. From germline, CDR1 is WSHSY and CDR2 SAAADI. Written as DNA, the CDR3 is TGCGCCAGCAGTCTAGCGGGGGCCTACGAGCAGTACTTC. Protein product: CASSLAGAYEQYF.

This clone has only one observation. The V and J genes are TRBV28 and TRBJ1-2; D not resolved. Trimming removed 2 bases at V and 7 bases at J, with 14 bases between. CDR3 length: 14 residues. The germline gives CDR1 MDHEN, CDR2 SYDVKM. The CDR3 nucleotides read TGTGCCAGCAGTTTAGGGCTCTCGATCCGTGGCTACACCTTC. Its protein product is CASSLGLSIRGYTF.

The rearrangement links TRBV6-5 to TRBJ1-1, with 9 positions matching TRBD1. Looked up from germline, CDR1 is MNHEY and CDR2 is SVGAGI. The ends lost 5 bases at V and 3 bases at J; junction bases unmatched: 7. CDR3 length: 15 residues. The CDR3, as DNA: TGTGCCAGCAGTAGTTCCGGGACAGGGTACACTGAAGCTTTCTTT. This sequence encodes CASSSSGTGYTEAFF.

This chain links TRBV2 with TRBJ1-4; TRBD1 aligns across 8 bases. In germline, CDR1 is SNHLY, CDR2 FYNNEI. The CDR3 is 13 amino acids. V shed 5 bases and J 8 bases; nucleotides not matched to a gene: 4. CDR3 region: CASSMDRAEKLFF. The CDR3 region has the DNA TGTGCCAGCAGTATGGACAGGGCGGAAAAACTGTTTTTT.

This chain links TRBV5-1 with TRBJ2-3, with 9 bases fitting TRBD2. The trim removed 4 bases at V and 0 bases at J, leaving 3 bases unmatched. The CDR3 contains 15 residues. Germline values: CDR1 SGHRS, CDR2 YFSETQ. CDR3 sequence reads: CASSGSGRSTDTQYF. CDR3 sequence (DNA): TGCGCCAGCAGCGGTAGCGGGAGAAGCACAGATACGCAGTATTTT.

This chain links TRBV7-9 with TRBJ1-2, with D maybe TRBD1 (5 bases). Germline V CDR1 and CDR2: SEHNR, FQNEAQ (reference sequence). The CDR3 length is 14 residues. Deletions cut 5 bases from V and 4 bases from J, with 14 bases between. CDR3 DNA: TGTGCCAGCAGCCCTACTCTCGACAGCTATGGCTACACCTTC. It translates to CASSPTLDSYGYTF.

Only one count was recorded for this clone. This chain links TRBV3-1 (or the pseudogene TRBV3-2) with TRBJ2-7; D is ambiguous. There are 13 residues in the CDR3. V dropped 0 bases and J dropped 3 bases, with 6 bases sitting between them. CDR1 is LGHDT, CDR2 YNNKEL, per germline (reference sequence). The CDR3 DNA sequence: TGTGCCAGCAGCCAAGATCGGAGCTACGAGCAGTACTTC. Translating gives CASSQDRSYEQYF.

The chain carries TRBV19 and TRBJ2-7, with TRBD2 matching 8 bases. This CDR3 is 14 amino acids long. With 3 bases clipped from V and 0 bases from J, the junction kept 1 base outside the gene matches. CDR1 and CDR2 (germline): LNHDA, SQIVND (reference sequence). CDR3 loop: CASSMGLGSYEQYF. CDR3 DNA sequence: TGTGCCAGTAGTATGGGACTAGGCTCCTACGAGCAGTACTTC. Supplemented by reference TRBV19 and TRBJ2-7, the full variable domain reads DGGITQSPKYLFRKEGQNVTLSCEQNLNHDAMYWYRQDPGQGLRLIYYSQIVNDFQKGDIAEGYSVSREKKESFPLTVTSAQKNPTAFYLCASSMGLGSYEQYFGPGTRLTVT.

This chain joins TRBV28 and TRBJ1-1; D gene uncertain. Germline V gives CDR1 MDHEN, CDR2 SYDVKM. The V end lost 7 bases, the J end lost 7 bases, and 16 bases lay between the germline ends. The CDR3 is made up of 13 amino acids. The CDR3 sequence is CASTPGSPYEAFF. The CDR3 region has the DNA TGTGCCAGCACCCCAGGCAGCCCCTATGAAGCTTTCTTT.

V gene TRBV7-9 combines with J gene TRBJ1-1, with D perhaps matching TRBD1 (5 bases). CDR3 length: 13 residues. Trimming removed 10 bases from V and 2 bases from J, with 14 bases in between. Germline V CDR1 and CDR2: SEHNR, FQNEAQ (reference sequence). DNA of the CDR3: TGTGCCATCGGGACGGGGGGAAACACTGAAGCTTTCTTT. Protein: CAIGTGGNTEAFF.

The chain joins TRBV5-1 to TRBJ2-2; TRBD2 matches at 7 bases. CDR1 and CDR2 (germline): SGHRS, YFSETQ. This CDR3 is 14 amino acids long. V gave up 0 bases and J gave up 7 bases; unmatched junction bases: 3. The CDR3 loop is CASSLGLAVGELFF. The DNA of the CDR3 is TGCGCCAGCAGCTTGGGGCTAGCGGTCGGGGAGCTGTTTTTT.

The chain uses TRBV20-1 and TRBJ2-7; 10 bases align to TRBD2. CDR3 length equals 14 residues. V shed 6 bases, J shed 6 bases, and the junction held 11 bases outside the gene matches. The V gene's germline CDR1 is DFQATT and CDR2 SNEGSKA (reference sequence). The CDR3: CSASAGTSVSEQYF. CDR3 nucleotide sequence: TGCAGTGCCAGTGCGGGGACTAGCGTAAGCGAGCAGTACTTC.

The chain is built from TRBV7-3 and TRBJ2-3; D is uncertain. The germline V gene encodes CDR1 SGHTA and CDR2 FQGTGA. This CDR3 has 14 amino acids. The germline V and J ends were trimmed by 5 bases and 6 bases, with 15 bases remaining between them. The CDR3 sequence: CASSRSGPADTQYF. As DNA, the CDR3 is TGTGCCAGCAGCCGCAGTGGGCCGGCGGATACGCAGTATTTT.